This is a list of T cell receptor beta chains from one sample in a study of cytomegalovirus exposure and HLA in healthy donors. TCRdb's copy holds only in-frame clones and misses some; the assay was immunoSEQ multiplex PCR. The sample lists about 260,000 clones; less than 95% were seen once. The sequencing input was PBMCs. Receptors originate from a woman in her 30s in good health and CMV-seronegative. CDR3s include the opening cysteine and the closing phenylalanine or tryptophan. The D gene is left open where the match is weak.

j_gene: TRBJ2-1; v_gene: TRBV29-1; d_gene: TRBD2; CDR3nt: TGCAGCGTTGGACGGGAGGGGACCTACAATGAGCAGTTCTTC; CDR3aa: CSVGREGTYNEQFF
j_gene: TRBJ1-4; v_gene: TRBV29-1; d_gene: TRBD1; CDR3nt: TGCTCGGGACAGGGTAATGAAAAACTGTTTTTT; CDR3aa: CSGQGNEKLFF
j_gene: TRBJ2-1; v_gene: TRBV6-6; d_gene: TRBD1; CDR3nt: TGTGCCAGCAGTTACTCCGGGACAGGCGGCAATGAGCAGTTCTTC; CDR3aa: CASSYSGTGGNEQFF
j_gene: TRBJ2-2; v_gene: TRBV4-3; d_gene: TRBD2; CDR3nt: TGCGCCAGCAGCCAAGAAGCGGGAGAGAACACCGGGGAGCTGTTTTTT; CDR3aa: CASSQEAGENTGELFF
j_gene: TRBJ1-1; v_gene: TRBV13; d_gene: NA; CDR3nt: TGTGCCAGCAGCCCCCGACAGAACACTGAAGCTTTCTTT; CDR3aa: CASSPRQNTEAFF
j_gene: TRBJ1-1; v_gene: TRBV18; d_gene: TRBD1; CDR3nt: TGTGCCAGCTCACCACAGGGGGCAGGCAACACTGAAGCTTTCTTT; CDR3aa: CASSPQGAGNTEAFF
j_gene: TRBJ2-7; v_gene: TRBV6-5; d_gene: NA; CDR3nt: TGTGCCAGCAGTTACAGGGGGTCCCACTACGAGCAGTACTTC; CDR3aa: CASSYRGSHYEQYF
j_gene: TRBJ2-2; v_gene: TRBV5-1; d_gene: TRBD2; CDR3nt: TGCGCCAGCAGCTTGGCGGGAGGAGGAACCGGGGAGCTGTTTTTT; CDR3aa: CASSLAGGGTGELFF
j_gene: TRBJ1-3; v_gene: TRBV4-3; d_gene: NA; CDR3nt: TGCGCCAGCAGCCAGGAACGGACAGGAAACACCATATATTTT; CDR3aa: CASSQERTGNTIYF
j_gene: TRBJ2-7; v_gene: TRBV5-6; d_gene: TRBD2; CDR3nt: TGTGCCAGCAGCGGGGACCGGATGACTAGCGTCGAGCAGTACTTC; CDR3aa: CASSGDRMTSVEQYF
j_gene: TRBJ2-5; v_gene: TRBV6-1; d_gene: TRBD1; CDR3nt: TGTGCCAGCAGGCTAACGACAGGGGACCAAGAGACCCAGTACTTC; CDR3aa: CASRLTTGDQETQYF
j_gene: TRBJ2-7; v_gene: TRBV18; d_gene: NA; CDR3nt: TGTGCCAGCTCAAACTGGAGCTCCTACGAGCAGTACTTC; CDR3aa: CASSNWSSYEQYF
j_gene: TRBJ2-7; v_gene: TRBV4-3; d_gene: NA; CDR3nt: TGCGCCAGCAGCCAAGGTTTTGGGTCCCACGAGCAGTACTTC; CDR3aa: CASSQGFGSHEQYF
j_gene: TRBJ2-7; v_gene: TRBV6-1; d_gene: TRBD2; CDR3nt: TGTGCCAGCAGTGAAAAACTAGCGGGTTCCTACGAGCAGTACTTC; CDR3aa: CASSEKLAGSYEQYF
j_gene: TRBJ2-3; v_gene: TRBV9; d_gene: TRBD2; CDR3nt: TGTGCCAGCAGCGACGGAGCGGGGGATTTCACAGATACGCAGTATTTT; CDR3aa: CASSDGAGDFTDTQYF
j_gene: TRBJ1-1; v_gene: TRBV6-5; d_gene: NA; CDR3nt: TGTGCCAGCAGTTACTCAACAGGGCGCATGAACACTGAAGCTTTCTTT; CDR3aa: CASSYSTGRMNTEAFF
j_gene: TRBJ2-3; v_gene: TRBV7-2; d_gene: NA; CDR3nt: TGTGCCAGCAGCATAGGGGAGAGGGATACGCAGTATTTT; CDR3aa: CASSIGERDTQYF